Following are 26 T cell receptor beta chains from one sample sequenced in a study of beta chain features in type 1 diabetes. Study conclusions and caveats: All four CD4+ subsets of Type 1 diabetes patients contained TCRB CDR3s that were moderately but significantly shorter.

These receptors have no known antigen. What was sequenced were expressed TCRB transcripts, since all of the isolated RNA had been reverse transcribed. Sequencing used immunoSEQ multiplex PCR; TCRdb keeps in-frame clones, though not all of them. The sample consists of about 240,000 clones, approximately 15% of them appearing once. What was sequenced was naive CD4+ T cells from blood. All receptors come from a man younger than 45 with type 1 diabetes.

V is TRBV19 and J is TRBJ2-3, with TRBD2 as a possible D gene (10 bases). The V gene lost 11 bases and the J gene lost 3 bases, with 27 bases spanning the gap. Germline values: CDR1 LNHDA, CDR2 SQIVND (reference sequence). The CDR3 is 17 amino acids. CDR3 sequence (DNA): TGTGCCCGAGGCCCTAGCGGGGGTGGGACAGGGACAGATACGCAGTATTTT. Translation: CARGPSGGGTGTDTQYF. The variable domain in full, completed from reference TRBV19 and TRBJ2-3, reads DGGITQSPKYLFRKEGQNVTLSCEQNLNHDAMYWYRQDPGQGLRLIYYSQIVNDFQKGDIAEGYSVSREKKESFPLTVTSAQKNPTAFYLCARGPSGGGTGTDTQYFGPGTRLTVL.

The table lists this clone with a few counts. This CDR3 is also generated by other DNA sequences in the sample. This chain connects TRBV5-1 to TRBJ2-1, with D unresolved. This CDR3 has 14 residues. V lost 0 bases and J lost 2, with 6 bases in between. The V gene's germline CDR1 is SGHRS and CDR2 YFSETQ. For the CDR3, the DNA is TGCGCCAGCAGCTTGGACAGTACCTACAATGAGCAGTTCTTC. Residues: CASSLDSTYNEQFF.

About this clone: Other DNA sequences in the sample encode the same CDR3. The chain combines TRBV7-2 with TRBJ2-5; D is undetermined. The CDR3 has 13 residues. Germline lookup yields CDR1 SGHTA and CDR2 FQGNSA. The ends were cut back, 1 base at V and 4 bases at J, with 7 bases in the middle. CDR3 in amino acids: CASSLERGETQYF. The CDR3 DNA reads as TGTGCCAGCAGCTTAGAGCGTGGAGAGACCCAGTACTTC.

There are a few counts of this clone. The genes are TRBV7-9 and TRBJ1-1, with TRBD1 matching over 7 bases. The junction had 2 bases not matched to a gene; V was cut back by 1 base and J by 3 bases. Germline loops: CDR1 SEHNR, CDR2 FQNEAQ (reference sequence). This CDR3 region has 14 residues. In DNA, the CDR3 is TGTGCCAGCAGCTTAGAGGGGGCCTACACTGAAGCTTTCTTT. Translating gives CASSLEGAYTEAFF. Combining the CDR3 with reference TRBV7-9 and TRBJ1-1 gives the whole variable domain DTGVSQNPRHKITKRGQNVTFRCDPISEHNRLYWYRQTLGQGPEFLTYFQNEAQLEKSRLLSDRFSAERPKGSFSTLEIQRTEQGDSAMYLCASSLEGAYTEAFFGQGTRLTVV.

This clone turned up a few times. Other DNA sequences within the sample encode an identical CDR3. The gene calls are TRBV30 and TRBJ1-6; 9 positions agree with TRBD1. CDR1 GTSNPN and CDR2 SVGIG come from the germline V gene (reference sequence). The CDR3 totals 14 residues. Losses at the gene ends were 4 bases for V and 7 bases for J; bases not matched to a gene: 5. CDR3 bases: TGTGCCTGGACCACCGGGACAGGGAATTCACCCCTCCACTTT. Its protein product is CAWTTGTGNSPLHF.

This clone was seen only a few times. The genes are TRBV2 and TRBJ1-6, with TRBD1 identical over 8 bases. V dropped 10 bases and J dropped 10; count of bases not matched to a gene: 9. Germline V lookup: CDR1 SNHLY, CDR2 FYNNEI. The CDR3 totals 13 residues. The CDR3 here is CATRGTGTSPLHF. The CDR3 nucleotides are TGTGCCACCCGGGGGACAGGCACATCACCCCTCCACTTT.

This sequence joins TRBV19 and TRBJ1-5; D remains ambiguous. The CDR3 covers 13 residues. V lost 5 bases and J 6 bases, leaving 11 bases between the germline ends. CDR1 and CDR2 (germline): LNHDA, SQIVND (reference sequence). CDR3 sequence: CASSRDRGQPQHF. Written as DNA, the CDR3 is TGTGCCAGTAGTCGGGATCGCGGTCAGCCCCAGCATTTT.

The chain recombines TRBV30 with TRBJ2-5; perhaps TRBD2 as D (5 bases). Germline assignment: CDR1 GTSNPN and CDR2 SVGIG (reference sequence). This CDR3 spans 13 amino acids. Trimming took off 0 bases at V and 4 bases at J, with 9 bases between the two ends. The DNA of the CDR3 is TGTGCCTGGAGTGTGCGGGTCGGAGAGACCCAGTACTTC. Its protein is CAWSVRVGETQYF.

This chain uses TRBV5-4 with TRBJ2-1, with TRBD2 matching 14 bases. The germline V gene has CDR1 SGHNT and CDR2 YYREEE (reference sequence). V dropped 5 bases and J dropped 7; count of bases not matched to a gene: 14. The CDR3 has 18 amino acids. CDR3: CASRLGTGLAGVVNEQFF. CDR3 coding DNA: TGTGCCAGCAGACTTGGTACGGGACTAGCGGGAGTAGTTAATGAGCAGTTCTTC.

The table lists this clone with a few counts. This rearrangement joins TRBV2 to TRBJ2-7, with D perhaps TRBD1 (5 bases). The CDR3 has 13 residues. Trimming shortened V by 4 bases and J by 3 bases, and 10 bases separated the two germline ends. Germline V gene data show CDR1 as SNHLY and CDR2 as FYNNEI. The chain's CDR3 is CASSVGRVYEQYF. In nucleotides, the CDR3 is TGTGCCAGCAGTGTGGGCAGGGTCTACGAGCAGTACTTC.

The chain carries TRBV6-1 and TRBJ2-5; 8 bases map to TRBD2. Germline V gene data show CDR1 as MNHNS and CDR2 as SASEGT. Unmatched junction bases numbered 4, after V lost 1 base and J lost 3 bases. The CDR3 runs 15 residues. In nucleotides, the CDR3 is TGTGCCAGCAGTGAAGTCGTCGGGGGGGAAGAGACCCAGTACTTC. It codes for CASSEVVGGEETQYF.

Only a few counts were recorded for this clone. This chain uses TRBV5-1 with TRBJ2-7; 7 positions match TRBD1. CDR1 SGHRS and CDR2 YFSETQ come from the germline V gene. The V and J ends lost 0 bases and 1 base, in that order; junction bases with no gene match: 4. The CDR3 is 15 residues long. CDR3 nucleotides: TGCGCCAGCAGCTTGGGGGACAGCCAATCCTACGAGCAGTACTTC. This encodes CASSLGDSQSYEQYF.

This clone was observed a few times. V and J are TRBV5-1 and TRBJ2-1, with D perhaps TRBD1 (6 bases). Trimming cost V 4 bases and J 4 bases, with 18 bases left between them. The CDR3 contains 16 residues. Germline V gives CDR1 SGHRS, CDR2 YFSETQ. The CDR3 DNA follows: TGCGCCAGCAGCCCCCCCAACAGGGATTCATACAATGAGCAGTTCTTC. Translated: CASSPPNRDSYNEQFF.

This chain connects TRBV30 to TRBJ1-6; 7 bases fit TRBD1. CDR1 is GTSNPN and CDR2 is SVGIG in the germline V gene (reference sequence). CDR3 size: 15 residues. V lost 1 base and J lost 10; bases outside the gene matches: 10. CDR3 DNA sequence: TGTGCCTGGAGTGCGAGACAGGGAATAAGGTCACCCCTCCACTTT. Amino acid sequence: CAWSARQGIRSPLHF. The complete variable domain, with remaining parts taken from reference TRBV30 and TRBJ1-6, reads SQTIHQWPATLVQPVGSPLSLECTVEGTSNPNLYWYRQAAGRGLQLLFYSVGIGQISSEVPQNLSASRPQDRQFILSSKKLLLSDSGFYLCAWSARQGIRSPLHFGNGTRLTVT.

The rearrangement links TRBV2 to TRBJ1-2; D may be TRBD1 (5 bases). The germline CDR1 and CDR2 sequences are SNHLY and FYNNEI. CDR3 length equals 10 residues. V shed 8 bases and J shed 8 bases, with 9 bases lying between them. The CDR3 region is CASGAGGYTF. For the CDR3, the DNA is TGTGCCAGCGGGGCTGGCGGCTACACCTTC.

This clone has just a few counts. The V gene is TRBV27, the J gene TRBJ2-7; D might be TRBD1 (6 bases). Germline assignment: CDR1 MNHEY and CDR2 SMNVEV (reference sequence). The CDR3 consists of 16 residues. V gave up 1 base and J gave up 4 bases, with 17 bases separating them. As DNA, the CDR3 is TGTGCCAGCAGTTTATATAGGCGCGGACAGAGTTACGAGCAGTACTTC. It is translated as CASSLYRRGQSYEQYF.

V is TRBV7-9 and J is TRBJ1-1; 7 bases are a match to TRBD1. V shed 5 bases and J 1 base; nucleotides not matched to a gene: 4. The CDR3 sequence is 14 residues long. Looked up from germline, CDR1 is SEHNR and CDR2 is FQNEAQ (reference sequence). CDR3 amino acids: CASSQGVRNTEAFF. The DNA of the CDR3 is TGTGCCAGCAGCCAGGGGGTTAGGAACACTGAAGCTTTCTTT.

In this sample, this clone turned up a few times. CDR3 sequence (DNA): TGTGCCATCAGTAATAGGACAGGATATGGCTACACCTTC. This translates into CAISNRTGYGYTF. This rearrangement joins TRBV10-3 to TRBJ1-2, with 7 bases identical to TRBD1. CDR1 is ENHRY and CDR2 is SYGVKD in the germline V gene. V lost 5 bases, J lost 5 bases, and 5 bases stayed unmatched. This CDR3 is built from 13 residues.

The chain employs TRBV7-9 and TRBJ2-7; TRBD1 might be the D (6 bases). Germline V gene sequence: CDR1 SEHNR, CDR2 FQNEAQ (reference sequence). This CDR3 has 13 residues. CDR3 coding DNA: TGTGCGGGGGCCATCGAATTTGCGGCCGAGCAGTACTTC. It translates to CAGAIEFAAEQYF.

The V call is TRBV30, the J call TRBJ2-1; D may be TRBD2 (5 bases). Looked up from germline, CDR1 is GTSNPN and CDR2 is SVGIG (reference sequence). This CDR3 region has 11 residues. V lost 2 bases, J lost 10 bases, and 9 bases lay in between. For the CDR3, the DNA is TGTGCCTGGAGTCCCCAGCGGGAGCAGTTCTTC. Protein product: CAWSPQREQFF.

The chain has TRBV5-1 and TRBJ1-2, with unresolved D. Trimming took off 1 base at V and 3 bases at J, with 13 bases between the two ends. Germline V gives CDR1 SGHRS, CDR2 YFSETQ. The CDR3 has 15 residues. The CDR3 DNA follows: TGCGCCAGCAGCTTGATTCCACAGAGTGACTATGGCTACACCTTC. It encodes CASSLIPQSDYGYTF. Full variable domain (remainder filled in from reference TRBV5-1 and TRBJ1-2): KAGVTQTPRYLIKTRGQQVTLSCSPISGHRSVSWYQQTPGQGLQFLFEYFSETQRNKGNFPGRFSGRQFSNSRSEMNVSTLELGDSALYLCASSLIPQSDYGYTFGSGTRLTVV.

The chain combines TRBV25-1 with TRBJ1-2; 9 bases are a match to TRBD1. Trimming removed 4 bases from V and 8 bases from J; junction bases left unmatched: 5. CDR3 size: 13 residues. Germline CDR1 and CDR2: MGHDK and SYGVNS. The CDR3 reads CASSAGQGIGYTF. The DNA of the CDR3 is TGTGCCAGCAGTGCGGGACAGGGTATAGGCTACACCTTC.

The chain carries TRBV30 and TRBJ2-7; the D gene is possibly TRBD2 (6 bases). V was cut by 4 bases and J by 7 bases, with 14 bases left in between. The germline V gene encodes CDR1 GTSNPN and CDR2 SVGIG (reference sequence). The CDR3 contains 12 residues. For the CDR3, the DNA is TGTGCCTGGAATGGGGGACTGGGGGAGCAGTACTTC. Residues: CAWNGGLGEQYF. Full variable domain (remainder filled in from reference TRBV30 and TRBJ2-7): SQTIHQWPATLVQPVGSPLSLECTVEGTSNPNLYWYRQAAGRGLQLLFYSVGIGQISSEVPQNLSASRPQDRQFILSSKKLLLSDSGFYLCAWNGGLGEQYFGPGTRLTVT.

This clone appeared a few times. The gene calls are TRBV2 and TRBJ2-3; the match to TRBD1 covers 12 bases. The CDR3 is 21 amino acids. The junction had 21 bases not matched to a gene; V was cut back by 5 bases and J by 3 bases. Germline values: CDR1 SNHLY, CDR2 FYNNEI. CDR3 sequence: CASSFPQRGVRGQGATDTQYF. In DNA, the CDR3 is TGTGCCAGCAGTTTCCCCCAGAGGGGGGTTAGGGGACAGGGGGCAACAGATACGCAGTATTTT.

This clone has more than one count but fewer than ten. The chain links TRBV5-1 to TRBJ2-5; D is uncertain. Germline-derived CDR1 and CDR2 are SGHRS and YFSETQ. CDR3 length equals 13 residues. V shed 0 bases and J shed 8 bases, with 11 bases lying between them. The CDR3 nucleotides read TGCGCCAGCAGCTTGGGGCCACCCGATACCCAGTACTTC. Translation gives CASSLGPPDTQYF.

This clone was observed a few times. The rearrangement links TRBV7-9 to TRBJ2-1, with 9 bases identical to TRBD1. CDR3 length: 15 amino acids. Per the germline V gene, CDR1 is SEHNR and CDR2 is FQNEAQ (reference sequence). J gave up 1 base and V 5 bases, and 3 bases lay outside the gene matches. The CDR3: CASSAGQGSYNEQFF. CDR3 sequence (DNA): TGTGCCAGCAGCGCCGGACAGGGGTCCTACAATGAGCAGTTCTTC.